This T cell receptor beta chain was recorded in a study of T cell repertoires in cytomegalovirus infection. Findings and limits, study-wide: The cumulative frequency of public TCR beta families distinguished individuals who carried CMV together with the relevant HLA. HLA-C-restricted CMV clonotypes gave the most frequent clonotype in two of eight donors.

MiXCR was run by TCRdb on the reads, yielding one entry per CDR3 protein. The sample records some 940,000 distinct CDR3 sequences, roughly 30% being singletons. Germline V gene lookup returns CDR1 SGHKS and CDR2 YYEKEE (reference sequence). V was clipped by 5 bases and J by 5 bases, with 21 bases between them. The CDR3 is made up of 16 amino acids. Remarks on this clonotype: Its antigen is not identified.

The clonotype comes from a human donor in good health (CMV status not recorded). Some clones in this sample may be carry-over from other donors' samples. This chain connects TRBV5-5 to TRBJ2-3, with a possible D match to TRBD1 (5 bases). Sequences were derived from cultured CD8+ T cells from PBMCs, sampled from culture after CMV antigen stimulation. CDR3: CASSSLTLGVRDTQYF. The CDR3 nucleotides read TGTGCCAGCAGTAGCTTAACCTTAGGGGTTAGAGATACGCAGTATTTT. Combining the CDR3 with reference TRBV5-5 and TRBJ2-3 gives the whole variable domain DAGVTQSPTHLIKTRGQQVTLRCSPISGHKSVSWYQQVLGQGPQFIFQYYEKEERGRGNFPDRFSARQFPNYSSELNVNALLLGDSALYLCASSSLTLGVRDTQYFGPGTRLTVL.